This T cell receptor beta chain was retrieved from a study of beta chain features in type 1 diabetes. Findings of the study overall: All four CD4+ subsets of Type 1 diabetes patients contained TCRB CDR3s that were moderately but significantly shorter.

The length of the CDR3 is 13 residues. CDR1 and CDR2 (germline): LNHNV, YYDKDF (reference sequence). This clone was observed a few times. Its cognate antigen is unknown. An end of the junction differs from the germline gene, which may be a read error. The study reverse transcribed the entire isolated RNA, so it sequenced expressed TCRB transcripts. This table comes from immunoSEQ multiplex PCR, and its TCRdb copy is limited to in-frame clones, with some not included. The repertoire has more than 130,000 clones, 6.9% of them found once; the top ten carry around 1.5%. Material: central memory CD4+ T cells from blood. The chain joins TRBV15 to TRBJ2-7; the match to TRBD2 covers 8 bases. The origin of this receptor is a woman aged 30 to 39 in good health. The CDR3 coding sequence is TGTGCCACCAGCAGTAAAGCGGGAGTAATCGAGCACTTC. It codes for CATSSKAGVIEHF.